This T cell receptor beta chain was sequenced for a study of identical twins. Study results and caveats: Diverse VJ usage suggested most zero-insertion clonotypes were not invariant T cells. Monozygotic twin pairs showed more out-of-frame TCR alpha sharing than models estimated.

In regard to this clonotype: No antigen is known for it.

The cDNA had a unique molecular identifier and a template-switch universal primer site. One entry per CDR3 protein, called by TCRdb with MiXCR from the 5' RACE reads. Among approximately 620,000 distinct CDR3 sequences listed, 8.6% were seen once. V dropped 2 bases and J dropped 6 bases, with 10 bases sitting between them. The CDR3 is 13 amino acids. Germline V gives CDR1 KGHDR, CDR2 SFDVKD. These same records also appear under a second study, on yellow fever vaccine responses in identical twins. This second study says: Twins' vaccine T cell response reportedly seemed partly convergent, partly personalized.

The chain links TRBV24-1 to TRBJ2-7; D is uncertain. This TCR was recovered from a young woman in good health. Sequencing was done on a sample of PBMCs. The CDR3 region has the DNA TGTGCCACCAGTGATTGGGATATTAGCGAGCAGTACTTC. Translation gives CATSDWDISEQYF.